These T cell receptor beta chains were read from a single sample in a study of blood T cell repertoires in COVID-19. Generated by immunoSEQ multiplex PCR, the TCRdb table keeps only in-frame clones and is missing some. This table holds around 280,000 clones, 90% found once. Material for sequencing was PBMCs or T cells enriched from blood (not recorded which). The receptors originated from a woman aged 18-29 years with acute COVID-19. CDR3s include the opening cysteine and the closing phenylalanine or tryptophan. A D gene is named only where the DNA matches it firmly. The size of a clone is reported for some rows only, either as once, few or many, or as a class for expanded clones.

clone size	J gene	V gene	D gene	CDR3 length	CDR3 DNA	CDR3 protein
once	TRBJ2-3	TRBV11-2	TRBD2	18	TGTGCCAGCAGCTTAGATAGGCTAGCGGGAGGGCCGCGAGATACGCAGTATTTT	CASSLDRLAGGPRDTQYF
NA	TRBJ1-1	TRBV28	TRBD1	14	TGTGCCAGCAGTCCCGACAGGGGGAACACTGAAGCTTTCTTT	CASSPDRGNTEAFF
NA	TRBJ2-7	TRBV18	NA	13	TGTGCCAGCTCACACACAGGGAACTACGAGCAGTACTTC	CASSHTGNYEQYF
NA	TRBJ2-3	TRBV7-9	TRBD1	16	TGTGCCAGCAGCCCCCGTCGGGACAGGCGCACAGATACGCAGTATTTT	CASSPRRDRRTDTQYF
NA	TRBJ2-1	TRBV2	NA	16	TGTGCCAGCAGGGCCCCACGTCAAAGCTCCTACAATGAGCAGTTCTTC	CASRAPRQSSYNEQFF
NA	TRBJ2-3	TRBV5-6	NA	18	TGTGCCAGCAGCCCACTCATGGGGGCACCTATTTCGGGAGATACGCAGTATTTT	CASSPLMGAPISGDTQYF
NA	TRBJ1-2	TRBV30	NA	15	TGTGCCTGGAGTCTCTGGGCAGGGCCCACCTATGGCTACACCTTC	CAWSLWAGPTYGYTF
NA	TRBJ1-4	TRBV30	TRBD1	13	TGTGCCTGGAGTGGGCAGGGGGCTGAAAAACTGTTTTTT	CAWSGQGAEKLFF
NA	TRBJ1-5	TRBV2	NA	14	TGTGCCAGCAGTGAATTTTCAAAAGCTCAGCCCCAGCATTTT	CASSEFSKAQPQHF
NA	TRBJ1-5	TRBV3-1/TRBV3-2	NA	15	TGTGCCAGCAGCCAGGGCCTACATGAAAATCAGCCCCAGCATTTT	CASSQGLHENQPQHF
NA	TRBJ1-2	TRBV6-6	TRBD1	14	TGTGCCAGCAGTTACGCAGGGGGTAACTATGGCTACACCTTC	CASSYAGGNYGYTF
NA	TRBJ2-3	TRBV7-9	TRBD2	16	TGTGCCAGCAGCCGTTCTAGCGGACCAAGCACAGATACGCAGTATTTT	CASSRSSGPSTDTQYF
NA	TRBJ1-1	TRBV18	NA	16	TGTGCCAGCTCACCATCGTCGGGACACCAGAACACTGAAGCTTTCTTT	CASSPSSGHQNTEAFF
NA	TRBJ1-2	TRBV3-1/TRBV3-2	NA	15	TGTGCCAGCAGCCTCCAAGACAGCTCAAGCTTCGCCTACACCTTC	CASSLQDSSSFAYTF
NA	TRBJ2-7	TRBV5-4	NA	13	TGTGCCAGCAGCTCCGGACAACAATACGAGCAGTACTTC	CASSSGQQYEQYF
NA	TRBJ1-2	TRBV12-3/TRBV12-4	NA	12	TGTGCCAGCAGTTTAGTTGGCGGTGGCTACACCTTC	CASSLVGGGYTF
NA	TRBJ1-2	TRBV6-5	TRBD1	15	TGTGCCACCCTTCGGCCCGACAGGGTCCTGGGCGGCTACACCTTC	CATLRPDRVLGGYTF
NA	TRBJ1-5	TRBV5-1	NA	13	TGCGCCAGCAGCCTACAGGGCGATCAGCCCCAGCATTTT	CASSLQGDQPQHF
NA	TRBJ2-1	TRBV7-2	TRBD2	16	TGTGCCAGCAGCTTAGTTCTTAGCGGGAGGATGAATGAGCAGTTCTTC	CASSLVLSGRMNEQFF
NA	TRBJ2-3	TRBV19	NA	13	TGTGCCAGTAGTATACCGGGGGCAGATACGCAGTATTTT	CASSIPGADTQYF
NA	TRBJ2-5	TRBV30	NA	16	TGTGCCTGGAGTGTGGGCTTACTGGGGCCACAAGAGACCCAGTACTTC	CAWSVGLLGPQETQYF
NA	TRBJ2-1	TRBV4-1	NA	14	TGCGCCAGCAGCCCCCGCGGGGCAAACAATGAGCAGTTCTTC	CASSPRGANNEQFF
NA	TRBJ2-1	TRBV24-1	TRBD2	12	TGTGCCACCAGTGATGGCGGGAGGGGAAAGTTCTTC	CATSDGGRGKFF
NA	TRBJ1-2	TRBV6-1	TRBD1	15	TGTGCCAGCAGTGACCCGACAGGGGCGAGCTATGGCTACACCTTC	CASSDPTGASYGYTF
NA	TRBJ2-5	TRBV4-1	TRBD2	17	TGCGCCAGCAGCCAAGATCGTGGGGCTAGCGGGATGGAGACCCAGTACTTC	CASSQDRGASGMETQYF
NA	TRBJ2-3	TRBV30	NA	16	TGTGCCTGGAGTGTAGGCAGGGGTCCAACACGGGATACGCAGTATTTT	CAWSVGRGPTRDTQYF
once	TRBJ2-3	TRBV15	TRBD1	16	TGTGCCACCAGCAGAGTCCGGGACAGGGGTACAGATACGCAGTATTTT	CATSRVRDRGTDTQYF
NA	TRBJ2-3	TRBV11-1	NA	13	TGTGCCAGCAGCCCAGGGGTCACAGATACGCAGTATTTT	CASSPGVTDTQYF
once	TRBJ1-5	TRBV6-2/TRBV6-3	NA	13	TGTGCCAGCAGTCGACAGGAAAATCAGCCCCAGCATTTT	CASSRQENQPQHF
NA	TRBJ1-1	TRBV5-4	NA	13	TGTGCCAGCAGCCCGACAGAGAACACTGAAGCTTTCTTT	CASSPTENTEAFF
NA	TRBJ2-7	TRBV27	NA	14	TGTGCCAGCAGTTTACTCCCAGGGGACTACGAGCAGTACTTC	CASSLLPGDYEQYF
once	TRBJ1-1	TRBV19	NA	15	TGTGCCAGTAGTATTCGGGGGTTGTCGGACACTGAAGCTTTCTTT	CASSIRGLSDTEAFF
NA	TRBJ2-2	TRBV7-2	NA	13	TGTGCCAGCAGCTTCTCGAACACCGGGGAGCTGTTTTTT	CASSFSNTGELFF
NA	TRBJ1-5	TRBV30	NA	13	TGTGCCTGGAGCGTCCAGACGGGACAGCCCCAGCATTTT	CAWSVQTGQPQHF
NA	TRBJ1-5	TRBV4-1	NA	17	TGCGCCAGCAGCCAAGAGGGGGGAGCAGGTTACAATCAGCCCCAGCATTTT	CASSQEGGAGYNQPQHF
NA	TRBJ2-7	TRBV6-5	TRBD2	14	TGTGCCAGCAGACCCCTAGCGGGAGGTGGCGAGCAGTACTTC	CASRPLAGGGEQYF
NA	TRBJ1-3	TRBV4-2	NA	14	TGTGCCAGCAGCCTCGGGGGGGCTGGAAACACCATATATTTT	CASSLGGAGNTIYF
NA	TRBJ2-7	TRBV5-4	NA	17	TGTGCCAGCAGCTTGGCCGTACAGGCGAAAGTCTCTTACGAGCAGTACTTC	CASSLAVQAKVSYEQYF
NA	TRBJ2-1	TRBV24-1	TRBD1	16	TGTGCCACCAGTGATTCCGACAGGGGCTCCTACAATGAGCAGTTCTTC	CATSDSDRGSYNEQFF
NA	TRBJ2-7	TRBV11-3	NA	16	TGTGCCAGCAGCTCTTCTGCTTTAGCGCCTTCCTACGAGCAGTACTTC	CASSSSALAPSYEQYF
NA	TRBJ2-2	TRBV5-5	TRBD2	19	TGTGCCAGCAGCCCGATAATGACTAGCGGGAGGGCCGTTACCGGGGAGCTGTTTTTT	CASSPIMTSGRAVTGELFF
NA	TRBJ2-3	TRBV4-1	TRBD2	14	TGCGCCAGCAGTCGGTCGGGAGGTACAGATACGCAGTATTTT	CASSRSGGTDTQYF
few	TRBJ2-2	TRBV5-4	TRBD2	16	TGTGCCAGCAGGACTAGCGGGCTTCCGAACACCGGGGAGCTGTTTTTT	CASRTSGLPNTGELFF
NA	TRBJ1-4	TRBV5-8	NA	16	TGTGCCAGCAGCTTACCGGGACTGACTTCTAATGAAAAACTGTTTTTT	CASSLPGLTSNEKLFF
NA	TRBJ2-7	TRBV4-2	TRBD2	16	TGTGCCAGCAGCCCCGGAACACTAGCGGAGCGCTACGAGCAGTACTTC	CASSPGTLAERYEQYF
once	TRBJ2-7	TRBV5-1	TRBD2	15	TGCGCCAGCAGCCCGTCCGGGACTACCTTCGGGGAGCAGTACTTC	CASSPSGTTFGEQYF
NA	TRBJ2-5	TRBV4-2	TRBD1	15	TGTGCCAGCAGCCACCGGACAGGGGGCCCGGAGACCCAGTACTTC	CASSHRTGGPETQYF
NA	TRBJ1-2	TRBV7-2	TRBD1	14	TGTGCCAGCAGCTTAGTTAGGACAGGGGGCGGCTACACCTTC	CASSLVRTGGGYTF
NA	TRBJ2-1	TRBV3-1/TRBV3-2	TRBD1	14	TGTGCCAGTGCCGGGACAGGGCTGGGGGATGAGCAGTTCTTC	CASAGTGLGDEQFF
NA	TRBJ2-6	TRBV7-3	TRBD1	21	TGTGCCAGCAGCTTAATGGGACAGGGTGTCCCATCTATCTCTGGGGCCAACGTCCTGACTTTC	CASSLMGQGVPSISGANVLTF